Following are 13 T cell receptor beta chains from one sample sequenced in a study of T-cell reconstitution after alpha-beta-depleted transplantation in children. Unique molecular identifiers featured in how the TCRbeta library was prepared. TCRdb itself ran the PCR reads through MiXCR, one entry per CDR3 protein. The profile covers about 610,000 distinct CDR3 sequences, with about 11% appearing a single time and less than 4.5% taken by the ten largest. Sample: PBMCs from the stem cell graft donor, taken from the stem cell graft. These receptors were taken from a human donor who donated a stem cell graft to a child with acute myeloid leukemia.

This clonotype was seen only a few times. This rearrangement joins TRBV10-3 to TRBJ2-7; perhaps D is TRBD1 or TRBD2 (5 bases each). The length of the CDR3 is 15 residues. CDR1 and CDR2 from the germline V gene are ENHRY and SYGVKD. The V and J ends lost 11 bases and 0 bases respectively, with 20 bases between them. For the CDR3, the DNA is TGTGCCTCATTGTCCCCGGGACGGAACTCCTACGAGCAGTACTTC. This translates into CASLSPGRNSYEQYF.

This chain uses TRBV5-5 with TRBJ2-7; 7 nucleotides match TRBD1. Trimming removed 2 bases from V and 4 bases from J; junction bases left unmatched: 12. The germline gives CDR1 SGHKS, CDR2 YYEKEE (reference sequence). CDR3 length: 16 residues. The CDR3 reads CASSFPDRVTQYEQYF. The CDR3 DNA is TGTGCCAGCAGCTTCCCCGACAGGGTTACACAGTACGAGCAGTACTTC. Full variable domain (remainder filled in from reference TRBV5-5 and TRBJ2-7): DAGVTQSPTHLIKTRGQQVTLRCSPISGHKSVSWYQQVLGQGPQFIFQYYEKEERGRGNFPDRFSARQFPNYSSELNVNALLLGDSALYLCASSFPDRVTQYEQYFGPGTRLTVT.

This clonotype was recorded many times. The chain combines TRBV6-1 with TRBJ2-3, with D uncertain. Trimming left V 7 bases short and J 6 bases short, with 14 bases between. This CDR3 has 13 amino acids. CDR1 is MNHNS and CDR2 is SASEGT in the germline V gene. The chain's CDR3 is CASTSLGSDTQYF. The CDR3 DNA follows: TGTGCCAGCACCTCCTTGGGGTCGGATACGCAGTATTTT.

This clonotype was counted only a few times. The V gene is TRBV30, the J gene TRBJ1-2; 7 bases agree with TRBD1. CDR3 size: 13 residues. V trimming: 3 bases; J trimming: 8 bases; junction bases outside the gene matches: 9. The germline V gene encodes CDR1 GTSNPN and CDR2 SVGIG (reference sequence). CDR3 loop: CAWRVDRRHGYTF. In nucleotides, the CDR3 is TGTGCCTGGAGGGTGGACAGGCGTCACGGCTACACCTTC.

This clonotype has a handful of counts. This chain links TRBV5-6 with TRBJ1-2, with D hard to call. The CDR3 contains 13 residues. Germline V CDR1 and CDR2: SGHDT, YYEEEE. Trimming shortened V by 4 bases and J by 2 bases, and 9 bases separated the two germline ends. The CDR3 coding sequence is TGTGCCAGCAGCATGACATACAACTATGGCTACACCTTC. Residues: CASSMTYNYGYTF.

Many counts were recorded for this clonotype. The chain carries TRBV20-1 and TRBJ2-1; 14 bases map to TRBD2. V shed 6 bases and J 9 bases; nucleotides not matched to a gene: 7. This CDR3 has 14 residues. The germline V gene encodes CDR1 DFQATT and CDR2 SNEGSKA (reference sequence). CDR3 amino acids: CSAQTSGRAIEQFF. The CDR3 DNA reads as TGCAGTGCACAGACTAGCGGGAGGGCCATTGAGCAGTTCTTC.

The table lists this clonotype with a few counts. The chain recombines TRBV7-2 with TRBJ2-1; 10 bases are shared with TRBD2. CDR3 length: 15 amino acids. Losses at the gene ends were 6 bases for V and 6 bases for J; bases not matched to a gene: 8. Germline CDR1 SGHTA, CDR2 FQGNSA. Here the CDR3 reads CASRYLAGVPNEQFF. In nucleotides, the CDR3 is TGTGCCAGCAGATATCTAGCGGGAGTCCCCAATGAGCAGTTCTTC.

At least ten counts were recorded for this clonotype. This chain connects TRBV12-3 or TRBV12-4 to TRBJ1-1; D perhaps matches TRBD1 (6 bases). V shed 4 bases and J shed 4 bases, with 10 bases lying between them. This CDR3 has 13 amino acids. The CDR3 sequence is CASSSTGATEAFF. The CDR3 DNA sequence: TGTGCCAGCAGTTCGACAGGTGCCACTGAAGCTTTCTTT.

The genes are TRBV20-1 and TRBJ2-7; either TRBD1 or TRBD2 may fit D (5 bases each). The germline V gene has CDR1 DFQATT and CDR2 SNEGSKA (reference sequence). The CDR3 is made up of 16 amino acids. Trimming took off 0 bases at V and 2 bases at J, with 17 bases between the two ends. The CDR3 coding sequence is TGCAGTGCTAGAGATGGGCGAGATTGGGGGACCTACGAGCAGTACTTC. It translates to CSARDGRDWGTYEQYF.

The chain is built from TRBV6-4 and TRBJ1-1; D is possibly TRBD1 (5 bases). The CDR3 has 13 amino acids. Germline V gene lookup returns CDR1 MRHNA and CDR2 SNTAGT. V was trimmed by 6 bases and J by 4 bases, leaving 12 bases between them. The CDR3 region has the DNA TGTGCCAGCAGGGAACAGGTTTCCACTGAAGCTTTCTTT. Protein product: CASREQVSTEAFF.

The chain recombines TRBV11-2 with TRBJ2-3; TRBD2 matches 7 bases. This CDR3 region has 17 residues. The V and J ends lost 3 bases and 7 bases, in that order; junction bases with no gene match: 16. Per germline, CDR1 SGHAT and CDR2 FQNNGV. Here the CDR3 reads CASSFDRASGTWNTQYF. The CDR3 nucleotides read TGTGCCAGCAGCTTCGATAGGGCTAGCGGAACTTGGAATACGCAGTATTTT.

This clonotype was recorded a few times. The rearrangement joins TRBV5-4 to TRBJ1-5; 12 bases line up with TRBD1. The CDR3 consists of 13 residues. V shed 3 bases, J shed 14 bases, and the junction held 6 bases outside the gene matches. CDR1 SGHNT and CDR2 YYREEE come from the germline V gene (reference sequence). The chain's CDR3 is CASSWDRGLPEHF. The CDR3, as DNA: TGTGCCAGCAGCTGGGACAGGGGGCTTCCCGAGCATTTT.

The rearrangement joins TRBV6-5 to TRBJ2-7; no definite D call. CDR3 length: 12 amino acids. Germline CDR1 and CDR2: MNHEY and SVGAGI. Trimming left V 8 bases short and J 0 bases short, with 8 bases between. The CDR3 region has the DNA TGTGCCAGCGCAACAAGCTCCTACGAGCAGTACTTC. This gives the protein CASATSSYEQYF.